This record covers a single T cell receptor (beta chain). These data originate in a study of CD8 T cells in Susac syndrome. The V gene's germline CDR1 is SGHRS and CDR2 YFSETQ. This CDR3 is built from 15 residues. V shed 0 bases, J shed 2 bases, and the junction held 4 bases outside the gene matches. About 0.5 to 1 ug RNA was reverse transcribed with random hexamers. TCRdb reprocessed the immunoSEQ multiplex PCR reads via MiXCR and lists one record per CDR3 protein. The repertoire has tens of thousands of distinct CDR3 sequences, about 92% of them found once; the top ten carry 0.52%. The J gene is TRBJ1-2, the V gene TRBV5-1; TRBD1 aligns across 7 bases. Sequencing input: CD4+ T cells from PBMCs. The TCR was taken from a human donor with Susac syndrome. The DNA for the CDR3 is TGCGCCAGCAGCTTGGGTATACAGGGGAACTATGGCTACACCTTC. It encodes CASSLGIQGNYGYTF.